A selection of T cell receptor beta chains follows, all from one sample in a study of STAT5B mutations in CD4+ large granular lymphocyte leukemia. Some clones are missing from TCRdb's copy, which holds only in-frame ones; the method was immunoSEQ multiplex PCR. The sample shows about 30,000 clones, more than 60% of them seen only once. The sample was CD4+ T cells from blood buffy coats. The receptors originated from a human donor in good health. Both conserved end residues are part of each CDR3. D genes are given only for firm matches. A row's size may be missing; if present it is once, few, many or a size class.

d_call	j_call	clone_size	cdr3_length	v_call	cdr3_nt	cdr3_aa
-	TRBJ1-1	once	13	TRBV7-2	TGTGCCAGCAGAAACAGAAGGAACACTGAAGCTTTCTTT	CASRNRRNTEAFF
TRBD2	TRBJ2-1	once	15	TRBV7-3	TGTGCCAGCAGCTTAATGAGCGGGGGGGCCCATGAGCAGTTCTTC	CASSLMSGGAHEQFF
-	TRBJ1-1	once	13	TRBV5-6	TGTGCCAGCAGCACCGATCTGAACACTGAAGCTTTCTTT	CASSTDLNTEAFF
-	TRBJ1-6	-	17	TRBV28	TGTGCCAGCAGTTCACCAGGACAATCCTCCTATAATTCACCCCTCCACTTT	CASSSPGQSSYNSPLHF
TRBD1	TRBJ1-2	-	15	TRBV19	TGTGCCAGTAGTACCGGACAGGGAAATAACTATGGCTACACCTTC	CASSTGQGNNYGYTF
-	TRBJ1-6	-	15	TRBV10-3	TGTGCCATCAGTGTCGGGGATTTAAATAATTCACCCCTCCACTTT	CAISVGDLNNSPLHF
TRBD1	TRBJ1-1	-	15	TRBV7-9	TGTGCCAGCAGCTTAGCTATGACAGGGAATACTGAAGCTTTCTTT	CASSLAMTGNTEAFF
-	TRBJ1-5	-	15	TRBV6-5	TGTGCCAGCAGTACATCAGGTATCTACCCTCAGCCCCAGCATTTT	CASSTSGIYPQPQHF
TRBD2	TRBJ2-2	-	18	TRBV27	TGTGCCTCTTACTCATTGACCGGGACTAGTGGGAGGGCAGGGGAGCTGTTTTTT	CASYSLTGTSGRAGELFF
-	TRBJ1-2	-	12	TRBV2	TGTGCCAGCAGTGAAGGGGCCTATGGCTACACCTTC	CASSEGAYGYTF
TRBD2	TRBJ2-7	-	16	TRBV11-2	TGTGCCAGCAGCTTAACTAGCGGGACCACCTCCTACGAGCAGTACTTC	CASSLTSGTTSYEQYF
-	TRBJ2-1	-	14	TRBV5-1	TGCGCCACAACCCCCGGAGGGCCGATGAATGAGCAGTTCTTC	CATTPGGPMNEQFF
-	TRBJ1-3	-	14	TRBV6-6	TGTGCCAGCCTCACCTCCTGGGCGAGGGACACCATATATTTT	CASLTSWARDTIYF
TRBD1	TRBJ2-1	-	16	TRBV5-1	TGCGCCAGCAGCTTGGGACAGGGGGGGAACCACAATGAGCAGTTCTTC	CASSLGQGGNHNEQFF
TRBD2	TRBJ2-1	-	15	TRBV12-5	TGTGCTAGTGGTTTGGGGACTAGCGGGAGGGGAGAGCAGTTCTTC	CASGLGTSGRGEQFF
-	TRBJ2-1	-	15	TRBV5-1	TGCGCCAGCAGCTTGAACCAGGCCCGGCACAATGAGCAGTTCTTC	CASSLNQARHNEQFF
TRBD1	TRBJ2-1	-	13	TRBV29-1	TGCAGCGTTGAAGGACAGGGGGCGAGTGAGCAGTTCTTC	CSVEGQGASEQFF
-	TRBJ1-4	once	12	TRBV4-1	TGCGCCAGCAGCCCCCCGTATGAAAAACTGTTTTTT	CASSPPYEKLFF
TRBD1	TRBJ1-1	-	12	TRBV5-1	TGCGCCAGCACCCGGACAGGCACTGAAGCTTTCTTT	CASTRTGTEAFF
TRBD1	TRBJ2-1	-	14	TRBV5-4	TGTGCCAGCAGCTTGGGTGGGACAGGGAATGAGCAGTTCTTC	CASSLGGTGNEQFF
-	TRBJ1-2	-	14	TRBV27	TGTGCCAGCAGTTTAATCGCAGGGGCCAGAGGCTACACCTTC	CASSLIAGARGYTF
TRBD1	TRBJ2-7	-	14	TRBV5-1	TGCGCCAGCAGCATCACAGGGGGCTCCTACGAGCAGTACTTC	CASSITGGSYEQYF
-	TRBJ2-2	-	13	TRBV28	TGTGCCAGCCTTGGTACGAACACCGGGGAGCTGTTTTTT	CASLGTNTGELFF
TRBD1	TRBJ2-3	-	14	TRBV7-3	TGTGCCAGCAGCTCGACAGGGGGCGCAGATACGCAGTATTTT	CASSSTGGADTQYF
TRBD1	TRBJ2-1	once	15	TRBV2	TGTGCCAGCAGCCAGACAGGGCCAGGGGCCAATGAGCAGTTCTTC	CASSQTGPGANEQFF
-	TRBJ1-3	-	16	TRBV4-2	TGTGCCAGCAGCCAAGGTGGGAGCTCCTCTGGAAACACCATATATTTT	CASSQGGSSSGNTIYF
-	TRBJ1-1	few	18	TRBV10-3	TGTGCCATCAGTGAGTCGATTTTGAGGGTTGGGGGGAACACTGAAGCTTTCTTT	CAISESILRVGGNTEAFF
TRBD2	TRBJ2-3	-	15	TRBV9	TGTGCCAGCAATCGAGCGGGGGGTCGCACAGATACGCAGTATTTT	CASNRAGGRTDTQYF
-	TRBJ1-3	-	11	TRBV30	TGTGCTCTGGCGTCTGGAAACACCATATATTTT	CALASGNTIYF
-	TRBJ2-2	once	14	TRBV7-9	TGTGCCAGCAGCTTAGGACGGAACACCGGGGAGCTGTTTTTT	CASSLGRNTGELFF
TRBD1	TRBJ2-5	-	15	TRBV2	TGTGCCAGCAGTGATAGGGACAGGGTTAGAGAGACCCAGTACTTC	CASSDRDRVRETQYF
-	TRBJ2-2	-	17	TRBV9	TGTGCCAGCAGCGTACACAGCAACAACGCGAACACCGGGGAGCTGTTTTTT	CASSVHSNNANTGELFF
-	TRBJ1-5	-	15	TRBV6-1	TGTGCCAGCCGGACCTTCCACCGTGGCAATCAGCCCCAGCATTTT	CASRTFHRGNQPQHF
-	TRBJ2-3	once	16	TRBV1	TGCACCAGCAGTCGACTAGCCCGTGCTAGCACAGATACGCAGTATTTT	CTSSRLARASTDTQYF
-	TRBJ1-6	-	14	TRBV6-5	TGTGCCAGCAGCCCTTTCCGGGACAATTCACCCCTCCACTTT	CASSPFRDNSPLHF
-	TRBJ1-1	-	12	TRBV19	TGTGCCAGCACCGATTTGAACACTGAAGCTTTCTTT	CASTDLNTEAFF
TRBD2	TRBJ2-3	-	15	TRBV19	TGTGCCAGTAAAGAGCGGGGAGTAGGTACAGATACGCAGTATTTT	CASKERGVGTDTQYF
-	TRBJ1-4	few	13	TRBV19	TGTGCCAGTAGTGGGTCAAGAGGTGAAAAACTGTTTTTT	CASSGSRGEKLFF
-	TRBJ2-5	-	14	TRBV28	TGTGCCAGCAGTTTATCCCAGGGGCGGGAGACCCAGTACTTC	CASSLSQGRETQYF
-	TRBJ2-3	-	13	TRBV6-4	TGTGCCAGCAGTGACGGGGCCACAGATACGCAGTATTTT	CASSDGATDTQYF
TRBD1	TRBJ1-5	few	13	TRBV10-3	TGTGCCATCAGTGACGACAGGGATCAGCCCCAGCATTTT	CAISDDRDQPQHF